This T cell receptor (beta chain) was retrieved from a study of blood T cells in healthy people across ages. Study outcomes and limitations: In older individuals, TCR beta diversity per million T cells was lower, falling roughly linearly with age.

The CDR3 length is 15 residues. V was cut by 2 bases and J by 0 bases, with 12 bases left in between. Germline CDR1 and CDR2: SGHRS and YFSETQ. This clonotype has a handful of counts. The antigen is unknown. Then a second PCR, running roughly 7 to 11 cycles, was carried out with a sample-barcoded 5' primer and a J-beta primer mix. MiXCR, run by TCRdb on the 5' RACE reads, gives a single entry per CDR3 protein. The sample holds under 800,000 distinct CDR3 sequences, roughly two fifths seen once. The clonotype originates from a woman aged 60-75 years in good health. Sequencing used blood. This chain joins TRBV5-1 and TRBJ2-7; D is perhaps TRBD2 (6 bases). The CDR3 DNA reads TGCGCCAGCAGCTTTGGAGGGCGCAGCTCCTACGAGCAGTACTTC. Residues: CASSFGGRSSYEQYF.